These T cell receptor beta chains were read from a single sample in a study of T cell responses to AZD1222 COVID-19 vaccine. The repertoire was sequenced with immunoSEQ multiplex PCR; TCRdb's copy has only in-frame clones and lacks some. This table has 90,000 to 130,000 clones, about 85% appearing once. Sequencing was performed on peripheral blood, taken on day 0 of AZD1222 vaccination. These TCRs come from an adult in good health. CDR3s include the opening cysteine and the closing phenylalanine or tryptophan. Each record gives: D gene, J gene, CDR3 length, V gene, clone size, CDR3 DNA, CDR3 protein. D genes are given only for firm matches. Size tells how often a clone was seen (once, few, many) or the class of an expanded clone, and some rows leave it out.

D gene: NA
J gene: TRBJ2-1
CDR3 length: 16
V gene: TRBV7-9
clone size: NA
CDR3 DNA: TGTGCCAGCAGCCTCGCTGGCGCGGACCGGAGCAATGAGCAGTTCTTC
CDR3 protein: CASSLAGADRSNEQFF

D gene: NA
J gene: TRBJ1-2
CDR3 length: 13
V gene: TRBV15
clone size: NA
CDR3 DNA: TGTGCCACCAGTGGAGAAAGGGGCCTTGGCTACACCTTC
CDR3 protein: CATSGERGLGYTF

D gene: NA
J gene: TRBJ1-1
CDR3 length: 14
V gene: TRBV6-5
clone size: NA
CDR3 DNA: TGTGCCAGCAGCCGCGGACAGATAAACGCTGAAGCTTTCTTT
CDR3 protein: CASSRGQINAEAFF

D gene: NA
J gene: TRBJ1-4
CDR3 length: 15
V gene: TRBV6-1
clone size: NA
CDR3 DNA: TGTGCCAGCAGTGAATTGGGGGGCACCAGCCAGAAACTGTTTTTT
CDR3 protein: CASSELGGTSQKLFF

D gene: NA
J gene: TRBJ1-4
CDR3 length: 15
V gene: TRBV10-2
clone size: NA
CDR3 DNA: TGCGCCAGCAGTGGACGTCGGGGAGAAGATGAAAAACTGTTTTTT
CDR3 protein: CASSGRRGEDEKLFF

D gene: TRBD1
J gene: TRBJ1-5
CDR3 length: 14
V gene: TRBV5-1
clone size: NA
CDR3 DNA: TGCGCCAGCAGCCCGGGACAGGACAATCAGCCCCAGCATTTT
CDR3 protein: CASSPGQDNQPQHF

D gene: TRBD1
J gene: TRBJ2-1
CDR3 length: 17
V gene: TRBV19
clone size: NA
CDR3 DNA: TGTGCCAGTAGTACGGAGACAGGGCGGATATCGGGCAATGAGCAGTTCTTC
CDR3 protein: CASSTETGRISGNEQFF

D gene: NA
J gene: TRBJ1-1
CDR3 length: 12
V gene: TRBV7-2
clone size: once
CDR3 DNA: TGTGCCAGCAGCTTCAGGAACACTGAAGCTTTCTTT
CDR3 protein: CASSFRNTEAFF

D gene: NA
J gene: TRBJ2-2
CDR3 length: 16
V gene: TRBV11-1
clone size: NA
CDR3 DNA: TGTGCCAGCAGCTTATTAGGCAGGGTGGACACCGGGGAGCTGTTTTTT
CDR3 protein: CASSLLGRVDTGELFF

D gene: NA
J gene: TRBJ2-5
CDR3 length: 14
V gene: TRBV7-3
clone size: NA
CDR3 DNA: TGTGCCAGCAGCTTAGGGGGGAGGCGAGAGACCCAGTACTTC
CDR3 protein: CASSLGGRRETQYF

D gene: TRBD2
J gene: TRBJ2-1
CDR3 length: 15
V gene: TRBV9
clone size: NA
CDR3 DNA: TGTGCCAGCAGCGGGGGACTAGCGGGAGTTAATGAGCAGTTCTTC
CDR3 protein: CASSGGLAGVNEQFF

D gene: NA
J gene: TRBJ2-2
CDR3 length: 14
V gene: TRBV5-1
clone size: NA
CDR3 DNA: TGCGCCAGCAGCTTGGTAGCCGACGGCGGGGAGCTGTTTTTT
CDR3 protein: CASSLVADGGELFF

D gene: NA
J gene: TRBJ1-4
CDR3 length: 14
V gene: TRBV5-4
clone size: many
CDR3 DNA: TGTGCCAGCAGCCGGGAGGTTGGGGATGAAAAACTGTTTTTT
CDR3 protein: CASSREVGDEKLFF

D gene: NA
J gene: TRBJ1-2
CDR3 length: 14
V gene: TRBV3-1/TRBV3-2
clone size: once
CDR3 DNA: TGTGCCAGCAGCCAAGGCCCCACAGCCTATGGCTACACCTTC
CDR3 protein: CASSQGPTAYGYTF

D gene: NA
J gene: TRBJ2-6
CDR3 length: 15
V gene: TRBV7-8
clone size: NA
CDR3 DNA: TGTGCCAGCAGCCAGACTAGTCCTGGGGCCAACGTCCTGACTTTC
CDR3 protein: CASSQTSPGANVLTF

D gene: NA
J gene: TRBJ1-1
CDR3 length: 13
V gene: TRBV18
clone size: NA
CDR3 DNA: TGTGCCGGGAGGGTGGGAAAGGACACTGAAGCTTTCTTT
CDR3 protein: CAGRVGKDTEAFF

D gene: NA
J gene: TRBJ1-2
CDR3 length: 18
V gene: TRBV5-1
clone size: NA
CDR3 DNA: TGCGCCAGCAGTTCACGGGGGCTACAGGGAGACAGATCCTATGGCTACACCTTC
CDR3 protein: CASSSRGLQGDRSYGYTF

D gene: NA
J gene: TRBJ1-3
CDR3 length: 14
V gene: TRBV18
clone size: NA
CDR3 DNA: TGTGCCAGCTCACCACCTCCAGGTGGAAACACCATATATTTT
CDR3 protein: CASSPPPGGNTIYF

D gene: NA
J gene: TRBJ1-6
CDR3 length: 15
V gene: TRBV28
clone size: NA
CDR3 DNA: TGTGCCAGCACCACCGAGACGGCGGGGAATTCACCCCTCCACTTT
CDR3 protein: CASTTETAGNSPLHF

D gene: NA
J gene: TRBJ1-1
CDR3 length: 17
V gene: TRBV15
clone size: NA
CDR3 DNA: TGTGCCACCAGCAGAACCCTTGGGAGATACATGAACACTGAAGCTTTCTTT
CDR3 protein: CATSRTLGRYMNTEAFF